This entry describes one T cell receptor beta chain. This clonotype was seen just once. This receptor's antigen is unknown. No much larger clone is present one base from it, and per-base qualities are unavailable. A single read constitutes weak evidence. These data originate in a study of CD8 T cells in Susac syndrome (dated by TCRdb to between 2018 and 2020). Turning to the overall study: Whether CD8+ T cell activation and differentiation in Susac syndrome was antigen driven was tested using repertoire sequencing. What the study reported, not specific to this receptor: The study acknowledged that relatively few individuals were included in the TCR sequencing and HLA analysis.

Peripheral blood CD8+ and CD4+ T cells from healthy donors, Susac syndrome patients and multiple sclerosis patients were profiled by high-throughput TCR beta sequencing. The multiple sclerosis controls were treatment-naive patients who had stable or active relapsing-remitting disease and met the revised McDonald criteria. Bulk CD8+ and CD4+ T cells were purified by magnetic negative isolation, whereas CD8+ TEMRA cells were enriched by FACS. Blood was collected in EDTA tubes and processed within 24 hours, with PBMCs isolated through density gradient centrifugation. PBMCs intended for TCR sequencing were cryopreserved in liquid nitrogen and thawed later in a water bath at 37 degrees C. A purity of at least 90% was achieved for sorted or isolated CD4+, CD8+ and CD8+ TEMRA cells. RNA was extracted with the RNeasy kit and 0.5 to 1 ug was reverse transcribed using random hexamers. The immunoSEQ multiplex PCR assay, covering 54 Vbeta and 13 Jbeta segments, was used to amplify TCR beta CDR3 regions. PCR amplification bias was corrected by using a synthetic template baseline for primer optimization and computational correction. Per the original workflow: Only productive sequences were kept, with reads annotated to V, D and J genes according to IMGT and analyzed in immunoSEQ Analyzer. Clonality was computed as one minus Shannon entropy normalized by log2 of the number of productive unique sequences. For each patient and control, public and private clones were evaluated among the 100 most prevalent clones. Clones were defined as Susac-specific when absent from the healthy and MS cohorts, from fewer than 1,200 published viral clones and from other ImmuneACCESS disease sequences. TCRdb applied fastp at Q25 and MiXCR to the public reads, then kept only in-frame beta chains. Merged by CDR3 protein, the rows form single entries marked with the most common genes and DNA. TCRdb assigned the V and J calls; the authors' analysis was not used. The sample includes about 200,000 distinct CDR3 sequences, with 85% to 95% observed a single time. The ten most abundant clones make up 0.082% of the sample.

The CDR3 starts with the cysteine, ends with the phenylalanine, and has 13 residues. Kept here is only the CDR3 DNA, which spans 39 bases and is read in frame from base 1. V loses 8 bases of germline sequence and J loses 2 bases, and the interval between the two ends is 11 bases. Sequencing was done on a sample of CD4+ T cells from PBMCs. The origin of this receptor is a human donor with multiple sclerosis. The sequence links TRBV12-3 or TRBV12-4 to TRBJ2-3; no D gene call is confident. In nucleotides, the sequence is TGTGCCAGCCTCGAAAGTGTCACAGATACGCAGTATTTT. Protein translation: CASLESVTDTQYF.